This T cell receptor beta chain comes out of a study of blood T cell repertoires in COVID-19. Original processing notes: Amplification from reference gene primers served as the basis for estimated nucleated cell counts. Clones were sequenced by immunoSEQ multiplex PCR, and TCRdb holds only the in-frame ones, with some missing. The V and J calls and clone size are taken from that table; D and trimming were inferred from the DNA. The sample includes approximately 50,000 clones, around 88% of them seen just once. The clonotype originates from a woman of 80 years or more with acute or convalescent COVID-19. Sequencing was carried out using peripheral blood.

CDR3 bases: TGTGCCAGCAGCCAAAAGGTAGGAGGAGCTGAAGCTTTCTTT. Amino acid sequence: CASSQKVGGAEAFF. The chain uses TRBV3-1 (or the pseudogene TRBV3-2) and TRBJ1-1, with D unclear. Germline loops: CDR1 LGHDT, CDR2 YNNKEL (reference sequence). The V gene lost 2 bases and the J gene lost 6 bases, with 13 bases spanning the gap. CDR3 size: 14 residues.